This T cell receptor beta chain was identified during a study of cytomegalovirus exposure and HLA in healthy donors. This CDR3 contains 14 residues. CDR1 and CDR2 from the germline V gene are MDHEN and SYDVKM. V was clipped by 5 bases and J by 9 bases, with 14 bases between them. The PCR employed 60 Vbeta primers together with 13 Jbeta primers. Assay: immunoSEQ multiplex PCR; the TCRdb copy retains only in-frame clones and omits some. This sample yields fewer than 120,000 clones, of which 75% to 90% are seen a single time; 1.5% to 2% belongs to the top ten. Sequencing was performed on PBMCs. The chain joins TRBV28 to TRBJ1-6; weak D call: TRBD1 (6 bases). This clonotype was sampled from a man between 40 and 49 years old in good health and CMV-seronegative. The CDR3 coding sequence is TGTGCCAGCAGTCAACAGGGTCTGAGTTCACCCCTCCACTTT. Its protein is CASSQQGLSSPLHF.